Below are 11 T cell receptor beta chains sequenced from a single sample in a study of technical replicates of blood from a few donors. Sequenced by immunoSEQ multiplex PCR; TCRdb stores in-frame clones only, minus some. Among 10,000 to 15,000 clones listed, more than 85% were seen once. The sequencing input was PBMCs. The receptors were gathered from a human donor in good health.

A single count supports this clone. CDR3 protein: CASSPSASGTYEQYF. CDR3 DNA: TGTGCCAGCTCACCATCCGCTAGCGGAACCTACGAGCAGTACTTC. This chain joins TRBV18 and TRBJ2-7, with 7 bases matching TRBD2. CDR1 KGHSH and CDR2 LQKENI come from the germline V gene. The V segment lost 2 bases and the J segment 2 bases; nucleotides outside the gene matches: 6. This CDR3 comprises 15 residues.

This sequence joins TRBV2 and TRBJ2-1; TRBD2 matches 7 bases. CDR3 length equals 15 residues. Germline values: CDR1 SNHLY, CDR2 FYNNEI. V shed 1 base, J shed 5 bases, and the junction held 5 bases outside the gene matches. The CDR3 is CASSEGASGHNEQFF. The CDR3 DNA reads as TGTGCCAGCAGTGAAGGGGCTAGCGGACACAATGAGCAGTTCTTC.

This clone has a single count. The rearrangement joins TRBV6-5 to TRBJ2-7; 9 nucleotides align to TRBD1. V lost 6 bases to trimming and J lost 4 bases; unmatched junction nucleotides: 10. Per germline, CDR1 MNHEY and CDR2 SVGAGI. The CDR3 covers 15 residues. The CDR3: CASSITGTGQYEQYF. CDR3 coding DNA: TGTGCCAGCAGCATCACCGGGACAGGGCAGTACGAGCAGTACTTC.

V usage is TRBV7-2 and J usage is TRBJ1-3, with 9 bases identical to TRBD1. The trim removed 5 bases at V and 4 bases at J, leaving 12 bases unmatched. This CDR3 contains 17 residues. The germline V gene encodes CDR1 SGHTA and CDR2 FQGNSA. The CDR3 nucleotides are TGTGCCAGCAGCCAGTTGGTAGGACAGGGGAACGGAAACACCATATATTTT. Encoded protein: CASSQLVGQGNGNTIYF.

The count of this clone is one. This chain links TRBV11-2 with TRBJ2-7; D is undetermined. V was shortened by 4 bases and J by 5 bases, with 15 bases between the two germline ends. The CDR3 spans 14 residues. CDR1 is SGHAT, CDR2 FQNNGV, per germline. DNA for the CDR3: TGTGCCAGCAGCTACTTGGCCCGAGAGGACGAGCAGTACTTC. It specifies CASSYLAREDEQYF.

The V and J genes are TRBV6-1 and TRBJ1-6; 8 bases agree with TRBD1. The germline gives CDR1 MNHNS, CDR2 SASEGT. The CDR3 covers 15 residues. V dropped 6 bases and J dropped 10; count of bases not matched to a gene: 11. The CDR3 nucleotides read TGTGCCAGCAGGGGCGCCGGACAGGGTAGCTCACCCCTCCACTTT. Protein sequence: CASRGAGQGSSPLHF.

The chain joins TRBV7-3 to TRBJ2-7, with TRBD1 matching 7 bases. The CDR3 runs 14 residues. J gave up 6 bases and V 5 bases, and 10 bases lay outside the gene matches. The germline V gene has CDR1 SGHTA and CDR2 FQGTGA. The CDR3 DNA is TGTGCCAGCAGCCAAACTCCAGGGGGACCCGAGCAGTACTTC. This gives the protein CASSQTPGGPEQYF.

This clone was observed a handful of times. The gene calls are TRBV6-4 and TRBJ2-2; possibly TRBD1 for D (5 bases). The CDR3 sequence is 14 residues long. CDR1 MRHNA and CDR2 SNTAGT come from the germline V gene. V was cut by 0 bases and J by 4 bases, with 6 bases left in between. CDR3 sequence (DNA): TGTGCCAGCAGTGACTCACAGGCCACCGGGGAGCTGTTTTTT. Encoded protein: CASSDSQATGELFF.

The genes are TRBV5-1 and TRBJ2-3; a possible D gene is TRBD1 (8 bases). V shed 6 bases and J shed 2 bases, with 16 bases lying between them. The CDR3 runs to 15 residues. Germline V lookup: CDR1 SGHRS, CDR2 YFSETQ. The CDR3 is CASNDRGGSTDTQYF. As DNA, the CDR3 is TGCGCCAGCAACGACAGGGGAGGGTCCACAGATACGCAGTATTTT.

This chain links TRBV2 with TRBJ1-1; no clear D. This CDR3 is 14 amino acids long. Germline V gene sequence: CDR1 SNHLY, CDR2 FYNNEI. Trimming removed 2 bases at V and 1 base at J, with 8 bases between. The CDR3 coding sequence is TGTGCCAGCAGTGAAAGAGATCAGAACACTGAAGCTTTCTTT. It codes for CASSERDQNTEAFF. Looking up the rest from reference TRBV2 and TRBJ1-1 gives the full variable domain: EPEVTQTPSHQVTQMGQEVILRCVPISNHLYFYWYRQILGQKVEFLVSFYNNEISEKSEIFDDQFSVERPDGSNFTLKIRSTKLEDSAMYFCASSERDQNTEAFFGQGTRLTVV.

This chain joins TRBV6-5 and TRBJ2-7; weak D call: TRBD2 (5 bases). The germline gives CDR1 MNHEY, CDR2 SVGAGI. This CDR3 is 15 amino acids long. Trimming pared 8 bases from V and 0 bases from J, leaving 17 bases between. CDR3 loop: CASSIAGFHSYEQYF. The CDR3 region has the DNA TGTGCCAGCTCCATTGCGGGTTTTCACTCCTACGAGCAGTACTTC.